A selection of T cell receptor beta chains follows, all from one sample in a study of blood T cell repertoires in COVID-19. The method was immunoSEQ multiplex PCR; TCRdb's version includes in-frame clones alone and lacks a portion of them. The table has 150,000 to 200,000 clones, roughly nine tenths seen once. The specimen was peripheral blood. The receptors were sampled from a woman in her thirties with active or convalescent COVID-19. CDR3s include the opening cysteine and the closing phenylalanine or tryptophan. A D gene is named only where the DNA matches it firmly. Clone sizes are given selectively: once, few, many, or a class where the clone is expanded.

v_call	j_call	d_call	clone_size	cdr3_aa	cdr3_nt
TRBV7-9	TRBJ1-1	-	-	CASSFHEGVNTEAFF	TGTGCCAGCAGCTTCCACGAGGGGGTGAACACTGAAGCTTTCTTT
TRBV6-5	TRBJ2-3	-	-	CASSYSWSGSTDTQYF	TGTGCCAGCAGTTACTCCTGGAGCGGGAGCACAGATACGCAGTATTTT
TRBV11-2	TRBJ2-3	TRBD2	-	CASSLRLAATPDTQYF	TGTGCCAGCAGCTTAAGACTAGCGGCTACCCCAGATACGCAGTATTTT
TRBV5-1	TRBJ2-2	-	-	CASSSQVDGELFF	TGCGCCAGCAGCTCTCAGGTCGACGGGGAGCTGTTTTTT
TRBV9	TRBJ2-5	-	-	CASSQLGQIREKETQYF	TGTGCCAGCAGCCAGCTTGGGCAGATCAGGGAAAAGGAGACCCAGTACTTC
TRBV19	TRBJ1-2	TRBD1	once	CATREEGAGANYGYTF	TGTGCCACCAGGGAGGAGGGGGCCGGGGCTAACTATGGCTACACCTTC
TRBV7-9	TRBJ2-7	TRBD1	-	CASSLRTGGYEQYF	TGTGCCAGCAGCTTAAGGACAGGGGGCTACGAGCAGTACTTC
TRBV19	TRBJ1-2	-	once	CASSIGTRGNNGYTF	TGTGCCAGTAGTATAGGAACCAGGGGTAACAATGGCTACACCTTC
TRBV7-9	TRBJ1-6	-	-	CASRKTDKANNSPLHF	TGTGCCAGCAGGAAGACAGACAAAGCAAATAATTCACCCCTCCACTTT
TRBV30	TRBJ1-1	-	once	CAWSVRGNTEAFF	TGTGCCTGGAGTGTGCGGGGAAACACTGAAGCTTTCTTT
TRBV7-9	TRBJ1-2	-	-	CASSRAPGYTF	TGTGCCAGCAGTCGAGCCCCTGGCTACACCTTC
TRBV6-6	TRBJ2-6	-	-	CASSRTGSHSGANVLTF	TGTGCCAGCAGTCGTACAGGATCACACTCTGGGGCCAACGTCCTGACTTTC
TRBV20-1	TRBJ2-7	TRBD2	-	CSASDGTSGAYEQYF	TGCAGTGCTAGTGACGGGACTAGCGGGGCCTACGAGCAGTACTTC
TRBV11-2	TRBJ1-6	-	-	CASSLTTRVSYNSPLHF	TGTGCCAGCAGCTTAACAACCAGGGTCTCCTATAATTCACCCCTCCACTTT
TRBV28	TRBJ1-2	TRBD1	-	CASTLGTGFYGYTF	TGTGCCAGCACCCTTGGGACAGGGTTCTATGGCTACACCTTC
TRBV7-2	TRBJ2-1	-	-	CASTVAARQPYNEQFF	TGTGCCAGCACCGTGGCCGCGAGACAGCCCTACAATGAGCAGTTCTTC
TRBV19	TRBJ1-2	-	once	CASSIFKGPGYGYTF	TGTGCCAGTAGTATATTTAAGGGGCCCGGCTATGGCTACACCTTC
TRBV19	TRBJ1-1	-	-	CASTPDKMNTEAFF	TGTGCCAGTACCCCGGACAAGATGAACACTGAAGCTTTCTTT
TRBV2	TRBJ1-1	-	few	CASSESPGMNTEAFF	TGTGCCAGCAGTGAATCTCCGGGGATGAACACTGAAGCTTTCTTT
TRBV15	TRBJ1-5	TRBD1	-	CATSRLIPGQGVHQPQHF	TGTGCCACCAGCAGACTGATACCGGGACAGGGGGTCCATCAGCCCCAGCATTTT
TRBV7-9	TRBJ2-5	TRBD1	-	CASSSLPGQHQETQYF	TGTGCCAGCAGCTCGCTTCCGGGACAGCATCAAGAGACCCAGTACTTC
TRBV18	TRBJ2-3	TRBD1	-	CASSQRTGGTDTQYF	TGTGCCAGCTCACAGCGGACAGGAGGCACAGATACGCAGTATTTT
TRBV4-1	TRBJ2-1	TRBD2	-	CASSQDRSGSADNEQFF	TGCGCCAGCAGCCAAGATCGGAGCGGGAGTGCTGACAATGAGCAGTTCTTC
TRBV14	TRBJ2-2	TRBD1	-	CASSRQGMRATGELFF	TGTGCCAGCAGCCGACAGGGGATGCGAGCCACCGGGGAGCTGTTTTTT
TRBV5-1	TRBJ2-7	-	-	CASSPEKGLIYEQYF	TGCGCCAGCAGCCCGGAGAAAGGACTGATCTACGAGCAGTACTTC
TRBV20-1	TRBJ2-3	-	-	CSARDRDTQYF	TGCAGTGCTAGAGATCGAGATACGCAGTATTTT
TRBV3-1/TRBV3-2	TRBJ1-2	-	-	CASSQDLANYGYTF	TGTGCCAGCAGCCAAGATTTAGCTAACTATGGCTACACCTTC
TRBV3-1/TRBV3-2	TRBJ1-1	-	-	CASSQVRRTEAFF	TGTGCCAGCAGCCAAGTTCGCCGGACTGAAGCTTTCTTT
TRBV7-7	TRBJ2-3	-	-	CASSLKHTDTQYF	TGTGCTAGCAGCCTAAAGCACACAGATACGCAGTATTTT
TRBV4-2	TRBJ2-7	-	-	CASSQGGLGGGGHEQYF	TGTGCCAGCAGCCAAGGTGGATTGGGAGGGGGGGGACACGAGCAGTACTTC
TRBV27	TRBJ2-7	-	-	CASSLSAGEYEQYF	TGTGCCAGCAGTTTATCAGCAGGGGAATACGAGCAGTACTTC
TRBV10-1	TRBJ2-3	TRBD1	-	CASSEAGQGADTQYF	TGCGCCAGCAGTGAGGCGGGACAGGGGGCAGATACGCAGTATTTT
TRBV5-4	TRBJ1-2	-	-	CASTPRGGGDGYTF	TGTGCCAGCACCCCGAGGGGGGGCGGCGATGGCTACACCTTC
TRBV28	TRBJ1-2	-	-	CASSFPGREAQGYTF	TGTGCCAGCAGTTTTCCCGGCAGGGAAGCACAAGGCTACACCTTC
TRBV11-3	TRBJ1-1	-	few	CASSSSTEAFF	TGTGCCAGCAGTTCCTCCACTGAAGCTTTCTTT
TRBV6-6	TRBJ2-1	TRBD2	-	CASTFSGRAYNEQFF	TGTGCCAGCACCTTTAGCGGGAGGGCCTACAATGAGCAGTTCTTC
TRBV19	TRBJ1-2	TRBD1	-	CASVKTGYGYTF	TGTGCCAGTGTAAAGACAGGGTACGGCTACACCTTC
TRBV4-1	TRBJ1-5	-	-	CASSQVSFGFAQPQHF	TGCGCCAGCAGCCAAGTATCGTTTGGCTTCGCTCAGCCCCAGCATTTT
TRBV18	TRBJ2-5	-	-	CASSPPESQRGTQYF	TGTGCCAGCTCACCACCCGAATCCCAAAGGGGGACCCAGTACTTC
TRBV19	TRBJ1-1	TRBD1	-	CASRRRQGGTEAFF	TGTGCCAGTAGGCGACGACAGGGGGGCACTGAAGCTTTCTTT
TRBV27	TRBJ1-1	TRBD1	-	CASTSPGQGIGAFF	TGTGCCAGCACCTCCCCGGGACAGGGCATCGGAGCTTTCTTT
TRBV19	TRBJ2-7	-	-	CASSIQGSSYEQYF	TGTGCCAGTAGTATCCAGGGGAGCTCCTACGAGCAGTACTTC
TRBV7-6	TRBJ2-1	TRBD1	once	CASSGTGFTYNEQFF	TGTGCCAGCAGCGGGACAGGGTTTACCTACAATGAGCAGTTCTTC
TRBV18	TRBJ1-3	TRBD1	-	CASSPNRGTIYF	TGTGCCAGCTCACCAAACAGGGGCACCATATATTTT
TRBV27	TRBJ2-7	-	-	CASSFVAGSYEQYF	TGTGCCAGCAGTTTCGTAGCCGGCTCCTACGAGCAGTACTTC
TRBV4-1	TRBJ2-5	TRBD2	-	CASSQDFLAGGPNQETQYF	TGCGCCAGCAGCCAAGATTTCCTAGCGGGGGGCCCTAACCAAGAGACCCAGTACTTC
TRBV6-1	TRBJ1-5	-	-	CASSDTYRAGQPQHF	TGTGCCAGCAGTGATACGTACAGGGCAGGTCAGCCCCAGCATTTT
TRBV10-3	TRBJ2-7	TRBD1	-	CATGTRDRDEQYF	TGTGCCACCGGGACCAGGGACAGGGACGAGCAGTACTTC